This T cell receptor beta chain was retrieved from a study of CD8+ T cells in alopecia areata. Following extraction, RNA underwent reverse transcription to cDNA, which served as the sequencing template. Data came from immunoSEQ multiplex PCR; TCRdb stores just in-frame clones and leaves some out. The table records a few hundred thousand clones, around two fifths of them present only once. The CDR3 is 11 amino acids. CDR1 is SEHNR and CDR2 is FQNEAQ in the germline V gene (reference sequence). Trimming shortened V by 5 bases and J by 6 bases, and 5 bases separated the two germline ends. Documented treatment: oral pan-JAK inhibitor, 5-10 mg twice daily. This clone was seen ten or more times.

The rearrangement links TRBV7-9 to TRBJ2-4; the D is unclear. Source: CD4+ T cells sorted from blood, taken at approximately week 30, from a patient treated with tofacitinib. The sequence was obtained from a human donor with alopecia areata. The CDR3 protein is CASSNGNIQYF. CDR3 sequence (DNA): TGTGCCAGCAGCAACGGAAACATTCAGTACTTC.